The next 19 T cell receptor beta chains were all read from a single sample in a study of OX40 agonist ivuxolimab in advanced cancers. Measured with immunoSEQ multiplex PCR; TCRdb has only the in-frame clones, and not every one. Of 45,000 or so clones in the sample, approximately 84% were seen once. The material sequenced was CD4+ or CD8+ T cells sorted from blood, taken in a trial of the OX40 agonist ivuxolimab. The receptor set was obtained from an adult with an advanced solid tumor such as melanoma, head and neck, liver or kidney cancer.

The rearrangement joins TRBV18 to TRBJ2-3; no definite D call. The germline V and J ends were trimmed by 6 bases and 4 bases, with 17 bases remaining between them. This CDR3 spans 15 amino acids. Germline loops: CDR1 KGHSH, CDR2 LQKENI. The CDR3 DNA follows: TGTGCCAGCTCGCCGAACTTGGGCAACCCAGATACGCAGTATTTT. Protein sequence: CASSPNLGNPDTQYF.

This sequence joins TRBV10-1 and TRBJ2-7; TRBD2 matches 7 bases. This CDR3 region has 14 residues. Germline-derived CDR1 and CDR2 are WNHNN and SYGVQD (reference sequence). V shed 6 bases, J shed 4 bases, and the junction held 9 bases outside the gene matches. The CDR3 spells CASRSTSAPYEQYF. The CDR3 DNA follows: TGCGCCAGCAGAAGCACTAGCGCCCCTTACGAGCAGTACTTC.

The genes are TRBV30 and TRBJ2-5, with 8 positions matching TRBD2. Judging by the DNA end, TRBJ2-7 fits better; the J call may be wrong. This CDR3 comprises 14 residues. The germline gives CDR1 GTSNPN, CDR2 SVGIG (reference sequence). The CDR3 loop reads CAWSVAGVRFEQYF. CDR3 nucleotide sequence: TGTGCCTGGAGTGTAGCGGGAGTCAGGTTCGAGCAGTACTTC.

The rearrangement joins TRBV2 to TRBJ2-6; possible D gene TRBD1, 5 bases. Trimming shortened V by 5 bases and J by 4 bases, and 12 bases separated the two germline ends. CDR3 length: 15 residues. Germline assignment: CDR1 SNHLY and CDR2 FYNNEI. This CDR3 reads CASSTGLTGANVLTF. CDR3 bases: TGTGCCAGCAGTACAGGCCTGACAGGGGCCAACGTCCTGACTTTC. Complete variable domain (other parts from reference TRBV2 and TRBJ2-6): EPEVTQTPSHQVTQMGQEVILRCVPISNHLYFYWYRQILGQKVEFLVSFYNNEISEKSEIFDDQFSVERPDGSNFTLKIRSTKLEDSAMYFCASSTGLTGANVLTFGAGSRLTVL.

The V call is TRBV6-5, the J call TRBJ1-5, with a weak D call TRBD1 (5 bases). This CDR3 comprises 15 residues. Trimming took off 7 bases at V and 0 bases at J, with 13 bases between the two ends. The germline gives CDR1 MNHEY, CDR2 SVGAGI. For the CDR3, the DNA is TGTGCCAGCACAGGGCCAGGCAATAGCAATCAGCCCCAGCATTTT. Its translation is CASTGPGNSNQPQHF.

This chain joins TRBV12-5 and TRBJ2-1, with 16 positions matching TRBD2. Germline lookup yields CDR1 LGHNT and CDR2 FRNRAP. After removal of 7 bases from V and 4 bases from J, the junction contained 13 bases not matched to a gene. The CDR3 consists of 19 residues. This CDR3 is CASAKLTGTSGRVYNEQFF. Written as DNA, the CDR3 is TGTGCTAGTGCCAAACTTACCGGGACTAGCGGGAGGGTATACAATGAGCAGTTCTTC.

V usage is TRBV19 and J usage is TRBJ2-1, with D tentatively TRBD2 (6 bases). CDR1 is LNHDA, CDR2 SQIVND, per germline (reference sequence). CDR3 length: 15 residues. Trimming took 5 bases from V and 0 from J, leaving 11 bases between them. The CDR3 DNA reads TGTGCCAGTAGTCTTCACGGGAGCTCCTACAATGAGCAGTTCTTC. It is translated as CASSLHGSSYNEQFF.

The J gene is TRBJ2-7, the V gene TRBV7-9, with 8 bases fitting TRBD1. This CDR3 is built from 16 residues. Germline CDR1 and CDR2: SEHNR and FQNEAQ (reference sequence). The V segment lost 5 bases and the J segment 1 base; nucleotides outside the gene matches: 10. CDR3 sequence reads: CASSATSDRVSYEQYF. DNA for the CDR3: TGTGCCAGCAGCGCTACCTCGGACAGGGTATCCTACGAGCAGTACTTC.

The CDR3 region is CASSQTPSGPQHF. The CDR3 region has the DNA TGCGCCAGCAGCCAGACCCCGTCCGGGCCCCAGCATTTT. The chain links TRBV4-3 to TRBJ1-5; no clear D. The CDR3 contains 13 residues. V gave up 3 bases and J gave up 9 bases, with 12 bases separating them. The V gene's germline CDR1 is LGHNA and CDR2 YSLEER.

The rearrangement uses TRBV28 and TRBJ2-3; D uncertain. V was clipped by 1 base and J by 3 bases, with 2 bases between them. The CDR3 is 12 amino acids. The germline CDR1 and CDR2 sequences are MDHEN and SYDVKM. The CDR3 loop is CASSLLTDTQYF. CDR3 nucleotide sequence: TGTGCCAGCAGTTTATTGACAGATACGCAGTATTTT.

This sequence joins TRBV5-3 and TRBJ2-1; 9 bases fit TRBD2. TRBV5-3 is reported as an ORF; its role is uncertain. J lost 8 bases, V lost 4 bases, and 10 bases had no gene match. CDR3 length equals 15 residues. The CDR3 DNA reads TGTGCCAGAAGCATCCCGGGACTAGCCCCTCATGAGCAGTTCTTC. Protein product: CARSIPGLAPHEQFF.

V and J are TRBV7-9 and TRBJ2-2; 8 positions agree with TRBD2. In germline, CDR1 is SEHNR, CDR2 FQNEAQ (reference sequence). The CDR3 is 13 residues long. The junction had 6 bases not matched to a gene; V was cut back by 10 bases and J by 5 bases. The CDR3 sequence is CAKKRESTGELFF. DNA for the CDR3: TGTGCCAAAAAGCGGGAGTCTACCGGGGAGCTGTTTTTT.

V is TRBV7-8 and J is TRBJ2-4; weak D call: TRBD2 (6 bases). The CDR3 is made up of 13 amino acids. V lost 3 bases to trimming and J lost 12 bases, with 15 bases between them. CDR1 is SGHVS and CDR2 is FQNEAQ in the germline V gene. The CDR3 nucleotides are TGTGCCAGCAGCTTGGACCCGGAGGGGTCTCAGTACTTC. Protein sequence: CASSLDPEGSQYF.

The V and J genes are TRBV16 and TRBJ2-1, with D possibly matching TRBD1 (5 bases). Trimming took 0 bases from V and 5 from J, leaving 8 bases between them. Germline values: CDR1 KGHSY, CDR2 FQNENV. The CDR3 totals 14 residues. The CDR3 loop is CASSQSRVDNEQFF. CDR3 DNA sequence: TGTGCCAGCAGCCAATCCAGGGTGGACAATGAGCAGTTCTTC. Drawing the rest from reference TRBV16 and TRBJ2-1, the complete variable domain is GEEVAQTPKHLVRGEGQKAKLYCAPIKGHSYVFWYQQVLKNEFKFLISFQNENVFDETGMPKERFSAKCLPNSPCSLEIQATKLEDSAVYFCASSQSRVDNEQFFGPGTRLTVL.

The chain combines TRBV9 with TRBJ2-5, with TRBD2 matching 11 bases. Trimming took 3 bases from V and 3 from J; bases not matched to a gene: 7. The CDR3 extends over 16 amino acids. The germline gives CDR1 SGDLS, CDR2 YYNGEE. The CDR3 nucleotides are TGTGCCAGCAGCGATCCATTGACTAGCGGGAAAGAGACCCAGTACTTC. Its translation: CASSDPLTSGKETQYF.

There are a few counts of this clone. Other nucleotide sequences in the sample specify the same CDR3. The chain has TRBV11-2 and TRBJ2-7, with a possible D match to TRBD2 (6 bases). V was trimmed by 3 bases and J by 3 bases, leaving 9 bases between them. This CDR3 spans 13 amino acids. Per germline, CDR1 SGHAT and CDR2 FQNNGV. This CDR3 reads CASSLGGNYEQYF. The CDR3 coding sequence is TGTGCCAGCAGCTTGGGGGGAAACTACGAGCAGTACTTC.

The rearrangement joins TRBV5-1 to TRBJ2-5, with D unresolved. The J call is doubtful: the DNA matches TRBJ2-7 better. CDR3 size: 14 residues. CDR1 is SGHRS and CDR2 is YFSETQ in the germline V gene. The CDR3 region has the DNA TGCGCCAGCAGGGTCAGGCAGGACTCCTACGAGCAGTACTTC. It yields the protein CASRVRQDSYEQYF.

The V gene is TRBV7-2, the J gene TRBJ2-5; D unresolved. The J call may be wrong; the DNA end is better matched by TRBJ2-7. Germline V gives CDR1 SGHTA, CDR2 FQGNSA. CDR3 size: 16 residues. CDR3 protein: CASSLGSPSLAYEQYF. CDR3 in DNA: TGTGCCAGCAGCTTAGGTTCCCCCAGTTTGGCCTACGAGCAGTACTTC.

The rearrangement uses TRBV29-1 and TRBJ2-1; D is undetermined. V lost 5 bases to trimming and J lost 7 bases, with 18 bases between them. The CDR3 contains 14 residues. The germline gives CDR1 SQVTM, CDR2 ANQGSEA. The CDR3 is CSVSDPWIKNEQFF. The CDR3 nucleotides are TGCAGCGTTTCGGACCCATGGATCAAGAATGAGCAGTTCTTC.